The T cell receptor beta chain under discussion was sequenced for a study of cytomegalovirus exposure and HLA in healthy donors. All donors participated as healthy donors of bone marrow. CDR3 length equals 13 residues. Germline CDR1 and CDR2: SQVTM and ANQGSEA. With 6 bases removed from V and 3 bases from J, the gap between germline ends came to 11 bases. This clone showed up just a few times. With 60 Vbeta and 13 Jbeta primers, the PCR was carried out. Sequenced by immunoSEQ multiplex PCR; TCRdb stores in-frame clones only, minus some. The sample yields 90,000 to 150,000 clones, over 8.5% seen once. The clonotype originates from a woman aged 40 to 55 in good health and CMV-seropositive. The sequenced material came from PBMCs. The genes are TRBV29-1 and TRBJ2-2, with D possibly TRBD1 on 5 matching bases. The CDR3 coding sequence is TGCAGCGTCGGACATTGGGACACCGGGGAGCTGTTTTTT. Residues: CSVGHWDTGELFF.